This TCR beta chain was recorded in a study of beta chain features in type 1 diabetes. Findings and limits, study-wide: Lower insertion and higher deletion counts appeared at VDJ junctions in type 1 diabetes patients. Shorter TCRB CDR3s, moderately but significantly so, were found in Type 1 diabetes patients in all four CD4+ subsets. The study notes PCR might favor shorter templates equally in patients and controls.

Expressed TCRB transcripts were sequenced because the entire RNA isolate underwent reverse transcription. Naive, central memory and regulatory T cell samples averaged about 3.4 million reads. Data came from immunoSEQ multiplex PCR; TCRdb stores just in-frame clones and leaves some out. Of around 40,000 clones in the sample, around 63% were seen once. Regarding this clone: Its specificity is not known.

Central memory, naive, regulatory and stem cell-like memory CD4+ cells were sorted by CD45RO/CCR7/CD25/CD127/CD95/CD27. Germline CDR1 and CDR2: KGHSH and LQKENI. The CDR3 is made up of 13 amino acids. V was shortened by 2 bases and J by 6 bases, with 10 bases between the two germline ends. What was sequenced was Tregs from blood. The TCR comes from a man under 40 with type 1 diabetes. Some clones in this sample may be carry-over from other donors' samples. V and J are TRBV18 and TRBJ2-5, with a possible D match to TRBD2 (6 bases). CDR3 sequence reads: CASSPGTSKTQYF. The CDR3 DNA reads TGTGCCAGCTCACCAGGGACTTCGAAGACCCAGTACTTC.